This T cell receptor (beta chain) emerged from a study of CD8 T cells in ankylosing spondylitis. This CDR3 region has 14 residues. Looked up from germline, CDR1 is DFQATT and CDR2 is SNEGSKA (reference sequence). Trimming at V came to 0 bases and at J to 8 bases, leaving 7 bases not matched to a gene. TCRdb recomputed calls from the 5' RACE reads with MiXCR, one row per CDR3 protein. Among approximately 350,000 distinct CDR3 sequences listed, 14% to 15% were seen once. This sequence originates from a male donor with ankylosing spondylitis or in good health (not recorded which). Sequences were obtained from blood, either unsorted or a sorted T cell fraction (not recorded which). V and J are TRBV20-1 and TRBJ2-1; 7 bases map to TRBD2. The CDR3 is CSARDLGLFDEQFF. The CDR3 DNA reads TGCAGTGCTAGAGACCTGGGACTATTCGATGAGCAGTTCTTC.